The 4 T cell receptor beta chains listed next were all sequenced from one sample in a study of OX40 agonist ivuxolimab in advanced cancers. Generated by immunoSEQ multiplex PCR, the TCRdb table keeps only in-frame clones and is missing some. The table has about 70,000 clones, about 84% seen once. This material consisted of CD4+ or CD8+ T cells sorted from blood, taken in a trial of the OX40 agonist ivuxolimab. All receptors derive from an adult with an advanced solid tumor such as melanoma, head and neck, liver or kidney cancer.

The J gene is TRBJ2-1, the V gene TRBV7-9, with a possible D match to TRBD2 (7 bases). V lost 1 base and J 2 bases, leaving 12 bases between the germline ends. CDR1 and CDR2 from the germline V gene are SEHNR and FQNEAQ (reference sequence). The CDR3 runs 16 residues. The CDR3 bases are TGTGCCAGCAGCTTAGGGGGAGGGGGGCCCTACAATGAGCAGTTCTTC. The encoded protein is CASSLGGGGPYNEQFF.

The CDR3: CASSPLGTSGASSYNEQFF. The CDR3, as DNA: TGCGCCAGCAGCCCGCTCGGGACTAGCGGGGCCAGCTCCTACAATGAGCAGTTCTTC. This sequence joins TRBV5-1 and TRBJ2-1; 13 nucleotides agree with TRBD2. The CDR3 is made up of 19 amino acids. V shed 4 bases, J shed 0 bases, and the junction held 10 bases outside the gene matches. Per germline, CDR1 SGHRS and CDR2 YFSETQ.

The genes are TRBV5-4 and TRBJ2-1, with 8 positions matching TRBD2. The CDR3 totals 17 residues. V lost 4 bases, J lost 4 bases, and 13 bases stayed unmatched. Germline V lookup: CDR1 SGHNT, CDR2 YYREEE (reference sequence). The CDR3 here is CASSLIAGGVTYNEQFF. DNA for the CDR3: TGTGCCAGCAGCCTTATCGCGGGGGGCGTTACGTACAATGAGCAGTTCTTC.

V gene TRBV4-2 combines with J gene TRBJ1-1, with 10 positions matching TRBD1. The CDR3 spans 16 residues. The V gene end was trimmed by 3 bases and the J gene end by 11 bases; junction bases not matched to a gene: 15. Germline V gene sequence: CDR1 LGHNA, CDR2 YNFKEQ. Here the CDR3 reads CASSQGAKTGGRNAFF. The CDR3 coding sequence is TGTGCCAGCAGCCAGGGTGCGAAGACAGGGGGCAGGAATGCTTTCTTT.